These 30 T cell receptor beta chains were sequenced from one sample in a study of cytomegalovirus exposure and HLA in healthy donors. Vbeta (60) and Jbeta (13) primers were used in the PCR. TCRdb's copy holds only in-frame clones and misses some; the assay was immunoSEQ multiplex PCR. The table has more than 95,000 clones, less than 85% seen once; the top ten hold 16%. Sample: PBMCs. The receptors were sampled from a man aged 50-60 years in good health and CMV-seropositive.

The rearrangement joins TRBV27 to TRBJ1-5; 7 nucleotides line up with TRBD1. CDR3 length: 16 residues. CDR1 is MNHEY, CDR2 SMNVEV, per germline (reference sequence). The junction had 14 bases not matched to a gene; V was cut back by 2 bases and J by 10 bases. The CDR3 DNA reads TGTGCCAGCAGTTTAGGTGCAGGGGGGCACGGGCAACCCCAGCATTTT. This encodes CASSLGAGGHGQPQHF.

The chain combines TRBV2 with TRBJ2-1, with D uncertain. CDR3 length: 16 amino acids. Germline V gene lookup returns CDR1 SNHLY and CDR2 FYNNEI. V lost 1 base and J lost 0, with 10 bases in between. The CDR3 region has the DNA TGTGCCAGCAGTGAAGTGGTCAGTCGCTCCTACAATGAGCAGTTCTTC. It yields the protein CASSEVVSRSYNEQFF. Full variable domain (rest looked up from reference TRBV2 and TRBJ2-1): EPEVTQTPSHQVTQMGQEVILRCVPISNHLYFYWYRQILGQKVEFLVSFYNNEISEKSEIFDDQFSVERPDGSNFTLKIRSTKLEDSAMYFCASSEVVSRSYNEQFFGPGTRLTVL.

The CDR3 region is CASRPTGGLETQYF. The CDR3 DNA reads as TGTGCCAGCAGACCCACAGGGGGCTTGGAGACCCAGTACTTC. The chain carries TRBV5-6 and TRBJ2-5; TRBD1 agrees at 9 bases. This CDR3 comprises 14 residues. The ends lost 5 bases at V and 5 bases at J; junction bases unmatched: 7. Germline lookup yields CDR1 SGHDT and CDR2 YYEEEE.

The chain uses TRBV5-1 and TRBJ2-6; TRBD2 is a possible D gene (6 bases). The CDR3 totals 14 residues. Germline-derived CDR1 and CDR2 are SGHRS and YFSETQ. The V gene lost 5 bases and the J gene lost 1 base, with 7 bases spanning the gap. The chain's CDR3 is CASSAGSGANVLTF. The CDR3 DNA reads TGCGCCAGCAGTGCGGGGTCTGGGGCCAACGTCCTGACTTTC.

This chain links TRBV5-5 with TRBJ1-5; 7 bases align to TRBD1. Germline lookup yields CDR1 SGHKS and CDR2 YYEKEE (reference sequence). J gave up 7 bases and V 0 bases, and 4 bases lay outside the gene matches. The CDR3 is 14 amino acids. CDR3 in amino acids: CASSLETGNQPQHF. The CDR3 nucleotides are TGTGCCAGCAGCTTGGAGACAGGGAACCAGCCCCAGCATTTT.

The CDR3: CASSEGTVNYGYTF. CDR3 DNA: TGTGCCAGCAGTGAGGGGACAGTTAACTATGGCTACACCTTC. The chain employs TRBV6-5 and TRBJ1-2; TRBD1 matches at 7 bases. The germline V gene encodes CDR1 MNHEY and CDR2 SVGAGI. The V and J ends lost 5 bases and 1 base, in that order; junction bases with no gene match: 4. The length of the CDR3 is 14 residues.

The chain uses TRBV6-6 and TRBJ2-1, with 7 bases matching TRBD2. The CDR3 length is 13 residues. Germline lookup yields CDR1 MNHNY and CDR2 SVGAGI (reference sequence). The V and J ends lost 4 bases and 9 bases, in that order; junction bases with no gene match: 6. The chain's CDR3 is CASSLTSNGEQFF. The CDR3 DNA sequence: TGTGCCAGCAGTTTGACTAGCAACGGTGAGCAGTTCTTC.

The CDR3 sequence: CASSPEGGLETQYF. In DNA form, the CDR3 reads TGTGCCAGCTCACCAGAAGGGGGTTTGGAGACCCAGTACTTC. V and J are TRBV18 and TRBJ2-5; perhaps TRBD1 as D (6 bases). The length of the CDR3 is 14 residues. Per germline, CDR1 KGHSH and CDR2 LQKENI. The germline V and J ends were trimmed by 2 bases and 5 bases, with 12 bases remaining between them.

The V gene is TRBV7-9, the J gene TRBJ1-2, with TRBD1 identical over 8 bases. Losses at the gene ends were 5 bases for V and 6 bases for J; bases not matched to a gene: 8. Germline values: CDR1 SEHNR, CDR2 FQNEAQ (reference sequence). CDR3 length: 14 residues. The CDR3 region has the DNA TGTGCCAGCAGCCCGAGGACAGGGATAGATGGCTACACCTTC. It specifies CASSPRTGIDGYTF.

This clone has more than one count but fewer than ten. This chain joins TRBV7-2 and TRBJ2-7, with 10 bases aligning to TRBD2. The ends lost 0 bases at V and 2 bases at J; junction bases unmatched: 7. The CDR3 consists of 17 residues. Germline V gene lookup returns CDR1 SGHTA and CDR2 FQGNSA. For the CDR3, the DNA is TGTGCCAGCAGCTTAGCGCGGAGAGCGGGAGGGCCCTACGAGCAGTACTTC. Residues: CASSLARRAGGPYEQYF.

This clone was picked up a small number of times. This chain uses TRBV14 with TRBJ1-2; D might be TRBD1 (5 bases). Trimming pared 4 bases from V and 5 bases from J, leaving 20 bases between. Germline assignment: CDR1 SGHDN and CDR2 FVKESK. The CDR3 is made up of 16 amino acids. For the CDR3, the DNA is TGTGCCAGCAGCCCCATGGCGGGGCAGGGAGGGTATGGCTACACCTTC. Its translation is CASSPMAGQGGYGYTF.

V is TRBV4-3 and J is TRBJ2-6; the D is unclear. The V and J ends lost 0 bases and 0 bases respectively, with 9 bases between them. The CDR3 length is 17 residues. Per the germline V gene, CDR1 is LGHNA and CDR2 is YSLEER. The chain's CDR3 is CASSQDLVSSGANVLTF. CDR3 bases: TGCGCCAGCAGCCAAGATCTTGTGAGCTCTGGGGCCAACGTCCTGACTTTC.

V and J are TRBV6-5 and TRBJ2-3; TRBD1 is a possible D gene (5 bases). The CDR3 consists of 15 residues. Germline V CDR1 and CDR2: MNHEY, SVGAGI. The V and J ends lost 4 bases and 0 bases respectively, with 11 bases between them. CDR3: CASSLSGPSTDTQYF. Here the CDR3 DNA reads TGTGCCAGCAGTTTGTCAGGGCCTAGCACAGATACGCAGTATTTT.

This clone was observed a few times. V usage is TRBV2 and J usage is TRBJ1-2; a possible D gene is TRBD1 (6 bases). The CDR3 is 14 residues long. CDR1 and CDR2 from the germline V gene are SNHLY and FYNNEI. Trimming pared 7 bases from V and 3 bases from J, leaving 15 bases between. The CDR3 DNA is TGTGCCAGCACCCCCATGGGGGCCTACTATGGCTACACCTTC. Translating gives CASTPMGAYYGYTF.

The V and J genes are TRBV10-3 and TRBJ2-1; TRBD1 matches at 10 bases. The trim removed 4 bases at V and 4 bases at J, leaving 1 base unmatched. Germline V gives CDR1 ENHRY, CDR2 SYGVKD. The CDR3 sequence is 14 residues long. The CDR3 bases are TGTGCCATCAGTGGGGACAGGGGATACAATGAGCAGTTCTTC. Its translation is CAISGDRGYNEQFF.

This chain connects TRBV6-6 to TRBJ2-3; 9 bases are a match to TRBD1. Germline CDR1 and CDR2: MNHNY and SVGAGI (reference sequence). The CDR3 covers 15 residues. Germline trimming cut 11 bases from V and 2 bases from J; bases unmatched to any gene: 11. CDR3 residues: CAGRKGQGTTDTQYF. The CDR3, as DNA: TGTGCCGGCCGAAAAGGACAGGGGACCACAGATACGCAGTATTTT.

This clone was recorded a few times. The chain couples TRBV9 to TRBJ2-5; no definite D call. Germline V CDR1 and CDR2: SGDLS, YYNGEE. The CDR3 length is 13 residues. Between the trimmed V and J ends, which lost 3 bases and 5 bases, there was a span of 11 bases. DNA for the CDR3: TGTGCCAGCAGCGGACTGGCGAGGGAGACCCAGTACTTC. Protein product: CASSGLARETQYF. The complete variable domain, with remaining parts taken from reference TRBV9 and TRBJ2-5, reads DSGVTQTPKHLITATGQRVTLRCSPRSGDLSVYWYQQSLDQGLQFLIQYYNGEERAKGNILERFSAQQFPDLHSELNLSSLELGDSALYFCASSGLARETQYFGPGTRLLVL.

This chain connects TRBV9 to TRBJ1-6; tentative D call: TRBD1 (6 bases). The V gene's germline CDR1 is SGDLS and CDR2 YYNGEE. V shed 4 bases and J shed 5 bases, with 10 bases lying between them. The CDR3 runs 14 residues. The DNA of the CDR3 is TGTGCCAGCAGCCTACGACAGGATAATTCACCCCTCCACTTT. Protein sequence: CASSLRQDNSPLHF.

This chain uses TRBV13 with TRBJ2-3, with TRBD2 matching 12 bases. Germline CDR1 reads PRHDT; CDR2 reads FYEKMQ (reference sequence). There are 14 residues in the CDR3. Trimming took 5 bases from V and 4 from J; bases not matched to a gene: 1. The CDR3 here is CASSRLAGADTQYF. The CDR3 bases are TGTGCCAGCAGCCGACTAGCGGGGGCAGATACGCAGTATTTT.

Here the CDR3 DNA reads TGTGCCAGCAGCAGGGACAGGGGCAATGAGCAGTTCTTC. Protein: CASSRDRGNEQFF. This chain uses TRBV2 with TRBJ2-1; 10 nucleotides line up with TRBD1. Germline V gene sequence: CDR1 SNHLY, CDR2 FYNNEI. CDR3 length equals 13 residues. V lost 6 bases, J lost 6 bases, and 2 bases stayed unmatched.

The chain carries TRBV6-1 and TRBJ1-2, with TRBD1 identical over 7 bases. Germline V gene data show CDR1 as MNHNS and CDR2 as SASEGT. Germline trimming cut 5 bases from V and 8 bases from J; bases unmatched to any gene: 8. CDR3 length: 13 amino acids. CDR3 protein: CASSTHQGEGYTF. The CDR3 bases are TGTGCCAGCAGTACCCATCAGGGGGAAGGCTACACCTTC.

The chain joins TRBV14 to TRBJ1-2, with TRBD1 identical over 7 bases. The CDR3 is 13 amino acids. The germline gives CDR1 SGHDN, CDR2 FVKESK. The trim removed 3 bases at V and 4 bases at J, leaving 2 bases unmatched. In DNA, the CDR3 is TGTGCCAGCAGCCAGACAGGGCCCTATGGCTACACCTTC. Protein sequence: CASSQTGPYGYTF.

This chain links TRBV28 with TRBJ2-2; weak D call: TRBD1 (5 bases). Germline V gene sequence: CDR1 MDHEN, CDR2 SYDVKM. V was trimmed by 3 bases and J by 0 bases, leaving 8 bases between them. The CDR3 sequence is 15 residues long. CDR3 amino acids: CASSLGRANTGELFF. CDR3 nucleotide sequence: TGTGCCAGCAGTTTGGGCAGGGCGAACACCGGGGAGCTGTTTTTT.

The CDR3 DNA reads as TGTGCCAGCAGCCAGACACGGGGCTACAATGAGCAGTTCTTC. It is translated as CASSQTRGYNEQFF. The J gene is TRBJ2-1, the V gene TRBV7-6; D is perhaps TRBD2 (5 bases). Per the germline V gene, CDR1 is SGHVS and CDR2 is FNYEAQ. V was cut by 5 bases and J by 3 bases, with 11 bases left in between. The CDR3 spans 14 residues.

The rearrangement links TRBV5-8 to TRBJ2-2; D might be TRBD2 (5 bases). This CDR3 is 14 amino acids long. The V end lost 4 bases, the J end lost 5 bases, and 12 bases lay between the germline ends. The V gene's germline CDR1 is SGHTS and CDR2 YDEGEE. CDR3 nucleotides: TGTGCCAGCAGCCTCTTCCCGGGGACCGGGGAGCTGTTTTTT. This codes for CASSLFPGTGELFF.

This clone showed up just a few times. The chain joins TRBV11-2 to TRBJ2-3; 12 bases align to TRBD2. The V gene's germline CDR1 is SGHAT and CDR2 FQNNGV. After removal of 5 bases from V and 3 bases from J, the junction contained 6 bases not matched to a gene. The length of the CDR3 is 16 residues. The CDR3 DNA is TGTGCCAGCAGCCCTCTAGCGGGGGGGTATACAGATACGCAGTATTTT. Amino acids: CASSPLAGGYTDTQYF. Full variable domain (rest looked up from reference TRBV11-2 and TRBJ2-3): EAGVAQSPRYKIIEKRQSVAFWCNPISGHATLYWYQQILGQGPKLLIQFQNNGVVDDSQLPKDRFSAERLKGVDSTLKIQPAKLEDSAVYLCASSPLAGGYTDTQYFGPGTRLTVL.

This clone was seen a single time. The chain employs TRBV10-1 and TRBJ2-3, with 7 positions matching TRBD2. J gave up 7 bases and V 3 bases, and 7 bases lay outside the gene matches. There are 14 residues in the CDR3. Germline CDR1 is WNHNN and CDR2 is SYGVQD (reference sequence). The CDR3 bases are TGCGCCAGCAGTGATGAGCGGGGAATAAATACGCAGTATTTT. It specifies CASSDERGINTQYF.

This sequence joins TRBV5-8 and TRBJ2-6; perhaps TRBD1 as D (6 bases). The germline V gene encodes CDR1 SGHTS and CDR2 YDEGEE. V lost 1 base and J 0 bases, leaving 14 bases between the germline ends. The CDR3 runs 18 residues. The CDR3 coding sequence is TGTGCCAGCAGCTTGTGGGCAGGGGCCGACTCTGGGGCCAACGTCCTGACTTTC. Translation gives CASSLWAGADSGANVLTF.

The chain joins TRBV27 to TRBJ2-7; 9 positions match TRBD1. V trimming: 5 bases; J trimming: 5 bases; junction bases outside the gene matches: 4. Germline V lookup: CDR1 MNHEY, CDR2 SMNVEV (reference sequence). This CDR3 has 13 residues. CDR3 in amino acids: CASSRTGDDEQYF. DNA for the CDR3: TGTGCCAGCAGTCGGACAGGGGACGACGAGCAGTACTTC.

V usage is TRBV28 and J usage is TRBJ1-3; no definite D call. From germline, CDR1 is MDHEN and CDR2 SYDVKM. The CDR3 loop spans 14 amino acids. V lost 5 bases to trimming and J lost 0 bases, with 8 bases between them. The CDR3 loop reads CASSSLNSGNTIYF. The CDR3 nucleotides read TGTGCCAGCAGTAGCCTGAACTCTGGAAACACCATATATTTT.